This T cell receptor (beta chain) originates from a study of shared clonotypes between healthy human individuals (dated by TCRdb to 2018 to 2021). Regarding the complete study: The cohort included three men and a couple of women between 18 and 49 years of age. For each donor, three plates each were used for CD4 naive and CD4 memory, two plates were used for CD8 naive, and one plate was used for CD8 memory. Blood TCR repertoires of roughly five healthy adults were deeply sequenced to estimate repertoire size and the extent of clonotype sharing between individuals. To increase sequencing depth and limit assay-specific biases, different laboratories used diverse techniques to prepare libraries and sequence TCR repertoires. Per donor, leukapheresis produced somewhere between about 0.85 and 10 billion PBMCs.

With regard to this clone: The antigen it recognizes is unknown. No per-base quality is available; no much larger clone lies one base away.

Using the deep immunoSEQ assay, TCR CDR3 regions were amplified from genomic DNA by multiplex PCR. Extracted genomic DNA from each cell subset was distributed evenly across all wells of several immunoSEQ 96-well plates, and each plate was treated as a replicate. Each replicate PCR for sorted subsets received roughly 200 ng genomic DNA, equal to tens of thousands of T cell genomes. The purified libraries were quantified using a Qubit 3.0 fluorometer, sized with a Bioanalyzer 2100, and then quantified again using the KAPA Library Quantification kit. Each immunoSEQ 96-well plate was sequenced on its own single-read 150-cycle Illumina NextSeq 550 flow cell. As for how the authors treated the data: Because the immunoSEQ output included only junctional sequences and no quality scores, the filtering could not be the same as the filtering used for full-length reads. Sequences were annotated with PyIR, a Python wrapper for IgBLAST v1.9, using IMGT germline references to assign V/J genes and CDR3. Any read was removed if the V/J assignment was weak (E-value above 1e-6), the CDR3 was missing, or the read contained stop codons, out-of-frame junctions, or ambiguous translated residues. V3J clonotypes were defined by identical inferred V gene, J gene, and CDR3 amino acid sequence. The percentage overlap between two repertoires was calculated by dividing the number of shared unique clonotypes by the size of the smaller repertoire. RTK rarefaction, the Chao1 estimator, and Recon v2.1 estimates of unobserved clonotypes were used to assess repertoire richness. OLGA was used to compute generation probabilities for all TCRbeta clonotypes that the gDNA method yielded from four donors. This immuneACCESS table, as held by TCRdb, lists in-frame sequences with V and J called but not all clones. Of the missing ones, under half trace to an unresolved V gene in checked studies; the others have no known cause. V, J and clone size are taken as reported in that table, and D and trimming were inferred from the DNA itself. The sample includes around 1 million clones, with about 80% observed a single time. Jointly, the top ten make up nearly 1.5% of the sample.

The paper as a whole reports these results and caveats: Sharing across a handful of donors was observed for roughly 5% of naive CD4, under 4% of naive CD8, 2.3% of memory CD4, and roughly 0.4% of memory CD8 clonotypes. Because the study included only a small number of donors, the genetic and exposure-history diversity represented was limited. Higher generation probabilities were observed for clonotypes shared by all four sorted-subset donors than for non-shared clonotypes. Based on pairwise subsampling, the degree of clonotype sharing among donors was expected to be affected by sequencing depth. Larger estimated clonotype richness was generally found for naive subsets than for memory subsets. Sampling was restricted to blood, and TCR repertoires in tissue are likely to differ from TCR repertoires in blood. Rarefaction of sorted-subset datasets indicated incomplete sequencing despite the large sequencing depth.

Healthy HIV-negative adults with no recently reported acute infections or vaccinations were included as donors. All donors were Caucasian adults living in Nashville, Tennessee, USA. CD4+ T cells were enriched by magnetic negative selection; naive cells were then positively selected on CD45RA, and the negative fraction formed the memory subset. After blood collection by leukapheresis, PBMCs were isolated using Ficoll-Histopaque density gradient centrifugation and then cryopreserved in the vapor phase of liquid nitrogen. Analytical flow cytometry was used to check the purity and quantity of every magnetically sorted T cell population. Genomic DNA was isolated from every sorted fraction and measured by UV absorbance on a Nanodrop 2000c. Sequenced material: memory CD4+ T cells sorted from blood. The cell subset or site label corresponds to: CD45RA-negative fraction. The origin of this receptor is a man aged 18 to 29 in good health.

The CDR3 corresponds to CASSLQGTSYEQYF. The DNA is as follows: TGCGCCAGCAGCCTACAGGGGACCTCCTACGAGCAGTACTTC. The receptor chain draws on TRBV4-3 and TRBJ2-7; 7 central bases correspond to TRBD1. Clipping removes 4 bases from V and 0 bases from J, with 3 as the unmatched junction base count. The CDR3 covers 14 residues, taking in both the cysteine and the phenylalanine. Only CDR3 DNA is held: 42 bases, read in frame from base 1. Reading the germline V gene gives CDR1 LGHNA and CDR2 YSLEER.